This TCR beta chain was identified in a study of PD-1 blockade in classical Hodgkin lymphoma. TCRdb's table, derived via immunoSEQ multiplex PCR, lists solely in-frame clones and lacks some. The sample records some 96,000 clones, around 81% being singletons. With no exception, relapse followed autologous stem cell transplantation in all patients, and brentuximab vedotin exposure varied. V was trimmed by 7 bases and J by 3 bases, leaving 13 bases between them. The V gene's germline CDR1 is SEHNR and CDR2 FQNEAQ (reference sequence). The CDR3 sequence is 13 residues long. The clonotype was recovered from a human donor with classical Hodgkin lymphoma. Source: peripheral blood mononuclear cells (PBMCs), taken before the second cycle of nivolumab. J is TRBJ2-7 and V is TRBV7-9, with D perhaps TRBD1 or TRBD2 (6 bases each). The CDR3 loop is CASKGGSGYEQYF. In DNA, the CDR3 is TGTGCCAGCAAGGGGGGTAGCGGCTACGAGCAGTACTTC.